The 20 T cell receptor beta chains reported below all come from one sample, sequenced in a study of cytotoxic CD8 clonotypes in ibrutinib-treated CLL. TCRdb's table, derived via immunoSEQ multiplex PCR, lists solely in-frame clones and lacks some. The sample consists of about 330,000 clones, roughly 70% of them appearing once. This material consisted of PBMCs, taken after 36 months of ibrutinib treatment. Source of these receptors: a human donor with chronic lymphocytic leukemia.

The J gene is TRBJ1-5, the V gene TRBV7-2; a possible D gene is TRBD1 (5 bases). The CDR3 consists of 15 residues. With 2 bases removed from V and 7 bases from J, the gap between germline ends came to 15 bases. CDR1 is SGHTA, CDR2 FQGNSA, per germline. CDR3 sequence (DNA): TGTGCCAGCAGCTTATTCGGGACTTCTTACCAGCCCCAGCATTTT. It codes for CASSLFGTSYQPQHF.

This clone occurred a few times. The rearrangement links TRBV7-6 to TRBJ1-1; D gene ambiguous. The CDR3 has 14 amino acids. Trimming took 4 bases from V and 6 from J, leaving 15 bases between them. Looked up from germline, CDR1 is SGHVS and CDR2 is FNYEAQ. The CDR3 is CASSSGPAPAEAFF. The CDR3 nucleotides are TGTGCCAGCAGCTCTGGCCCCGCTCCAGCTGAAGCTTTCTTT. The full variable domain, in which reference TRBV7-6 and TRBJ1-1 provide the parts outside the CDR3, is GAGVSQSPRYKVTKRGQDVALRCDPISGHVSLYWYRQALGQGPEFLTYFNYEAQQDKSGLPNDRFSAERPEGSISTLTIQRTEQRDSAMYRCASSSGPAPAEAFFGQGTRLTVV.

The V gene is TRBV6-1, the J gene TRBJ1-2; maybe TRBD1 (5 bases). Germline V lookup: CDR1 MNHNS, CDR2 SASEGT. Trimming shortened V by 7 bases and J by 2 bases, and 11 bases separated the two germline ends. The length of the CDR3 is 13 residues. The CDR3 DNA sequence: TGTGCCAGCACCCTAACAGGAAACTATGGCTACACCTTC. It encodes CASTLTGNYGYTF.

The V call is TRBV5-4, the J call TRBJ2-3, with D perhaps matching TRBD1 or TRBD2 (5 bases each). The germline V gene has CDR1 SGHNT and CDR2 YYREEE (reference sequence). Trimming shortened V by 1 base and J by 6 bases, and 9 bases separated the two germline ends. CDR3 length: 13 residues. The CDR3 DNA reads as TGTGCCAGCAGCTTGCCGGGGCTTGATACGCAGTATTTT. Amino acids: CASSLPGLDTQYF.

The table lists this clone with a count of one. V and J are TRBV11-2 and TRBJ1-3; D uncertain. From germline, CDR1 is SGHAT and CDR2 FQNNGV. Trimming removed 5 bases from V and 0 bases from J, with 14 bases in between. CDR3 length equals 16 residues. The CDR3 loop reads CASSPRSHYSGNTIYF. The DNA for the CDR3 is TGTGCCAGCAGCCCCAGGAGCCACTACTCTGGAAACACCATATATTTT.

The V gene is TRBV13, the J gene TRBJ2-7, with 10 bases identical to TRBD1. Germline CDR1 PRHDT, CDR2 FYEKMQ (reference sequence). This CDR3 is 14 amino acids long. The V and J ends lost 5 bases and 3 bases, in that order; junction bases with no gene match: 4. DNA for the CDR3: TGTGCCAGCAGCCCAGGACAGGGGGGCTACGAGCAGTACTTC. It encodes CASSPGQGGYEQYF.

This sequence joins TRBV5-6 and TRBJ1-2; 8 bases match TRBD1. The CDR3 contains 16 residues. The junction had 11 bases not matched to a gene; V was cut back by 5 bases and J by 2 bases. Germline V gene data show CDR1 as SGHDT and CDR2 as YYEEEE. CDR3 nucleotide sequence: TGTGCCAGCAGACCATTATTTGGGGACAGGAACTATGGCTACACCTTC. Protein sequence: CASRPLFGDRNYGYTF.

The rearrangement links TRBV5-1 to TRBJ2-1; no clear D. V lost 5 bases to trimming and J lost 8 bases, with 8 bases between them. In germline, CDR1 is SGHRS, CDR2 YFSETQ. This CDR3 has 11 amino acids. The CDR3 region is CASSKKYEQFF. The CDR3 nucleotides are TGCGCCAGCAGTAAAAAGTATGAGCAGTTCTTC.

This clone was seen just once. CDR3 DNA sequence: TGTGCCAGCAGTGTCAGGAGGTACGAGCAGTACTTC. Its translation: CASSVRRYEQYF. The chain joins TRBV6-1 to TRBJ2-7; possible D gene TRBD2, 5 bases. CDR3 length: 12 amino acids. Per germline, CDR1 MNHNS and CDR2 SASEGT. Trimming left V 4 bases short and J 4 bases short, with 8 bases between.

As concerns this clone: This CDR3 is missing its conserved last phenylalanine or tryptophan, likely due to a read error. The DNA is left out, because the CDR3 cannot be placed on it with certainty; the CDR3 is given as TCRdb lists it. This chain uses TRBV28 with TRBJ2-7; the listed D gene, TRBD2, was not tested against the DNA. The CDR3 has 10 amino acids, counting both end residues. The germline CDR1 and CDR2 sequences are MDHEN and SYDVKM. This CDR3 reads CASSKNKEGY.

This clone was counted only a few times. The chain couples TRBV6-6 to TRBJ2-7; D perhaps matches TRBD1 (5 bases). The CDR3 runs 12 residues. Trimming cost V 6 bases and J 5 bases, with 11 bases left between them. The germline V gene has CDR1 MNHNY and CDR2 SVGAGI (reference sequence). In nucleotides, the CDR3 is TGTGCCAGCAGGCAGGGTCAAAACGAGCAGTACTTC. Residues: CASRQGQNEQYF.

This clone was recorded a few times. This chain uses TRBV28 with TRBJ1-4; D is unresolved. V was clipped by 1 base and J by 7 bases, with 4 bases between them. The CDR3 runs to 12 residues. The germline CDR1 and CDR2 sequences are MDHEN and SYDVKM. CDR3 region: CASSLFGEKLFF. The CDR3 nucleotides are TGTGCCAGCAGTTTATTCGGTGAAAAACTGTTTTTT.

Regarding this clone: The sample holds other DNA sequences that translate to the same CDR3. Here the CDR3 reads CSARDPAEAFF. The CDR3 region has the DNA TGCAGTGCTAGAGATCCCGCTGAAGCTTTCTTT. V and J are TRBV20-1 and TRBJ1-1; D is unresolved. V was pared by 0 bases and J by 6 bases, with 5 bases between. The CDR3 has 11 amino acids. CDR1 is DFQATT, CDR2 SNEGSKA, per germline (reference sequence).

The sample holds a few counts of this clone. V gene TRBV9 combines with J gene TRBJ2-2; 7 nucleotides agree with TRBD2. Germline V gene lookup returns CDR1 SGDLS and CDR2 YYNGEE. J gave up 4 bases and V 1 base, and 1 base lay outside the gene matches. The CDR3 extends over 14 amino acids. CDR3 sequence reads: CASSVTGGTGELFF. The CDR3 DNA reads TGTGCCAGCAGCGTAACGGGAGGCACCGGGGAGCTGTTTTTT.

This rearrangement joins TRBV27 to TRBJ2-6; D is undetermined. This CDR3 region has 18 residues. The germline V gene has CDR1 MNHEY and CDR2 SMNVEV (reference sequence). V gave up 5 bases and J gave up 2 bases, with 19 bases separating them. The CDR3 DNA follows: TGTGCCAGCAGTCCACTTCGGTCGGCGTCGACTGGGGCCAACGTCCTGACTTTC. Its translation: CASSPLRSASTGANVLTF.

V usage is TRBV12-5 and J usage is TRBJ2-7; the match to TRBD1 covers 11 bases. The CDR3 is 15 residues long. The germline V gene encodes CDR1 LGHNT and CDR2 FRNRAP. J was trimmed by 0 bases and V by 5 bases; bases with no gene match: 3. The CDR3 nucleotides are TGTGCTAGTGGTCCCGGGACAGGGGGCTCCTACGAGCAGTACTTC. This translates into CASGPGTGGSYEQYF. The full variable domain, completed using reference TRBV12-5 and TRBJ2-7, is DARVTQTPRHKVTEMGQEVTMRCQPILGHNTVFWYRQTMMQGLELLAYFRNRAPLDDSGMPKDRFSAEMPDATLATLKIQPSEPRDSAVYFCASGPGTGGSYEQYFGPGTRLTVT.

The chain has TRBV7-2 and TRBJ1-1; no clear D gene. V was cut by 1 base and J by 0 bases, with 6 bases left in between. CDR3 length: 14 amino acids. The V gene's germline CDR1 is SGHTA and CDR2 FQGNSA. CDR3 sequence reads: CASSLGQLNTEAFF. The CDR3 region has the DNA TGTGCCAGCAGCTTAGGGCAGCTGAACACTGAAGCTTTCTTT. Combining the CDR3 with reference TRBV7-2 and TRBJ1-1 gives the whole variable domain GAGVSQSPSNKVTEKGKDVELRCDPISGHTALYWYRQSLGQGLEFLIYFQGNSAPDKSGLPSDRFSAERTGGSVSTLTIQRTQQEDSAVYLCASSLGQLNTEAFFGQGTRLTVV.

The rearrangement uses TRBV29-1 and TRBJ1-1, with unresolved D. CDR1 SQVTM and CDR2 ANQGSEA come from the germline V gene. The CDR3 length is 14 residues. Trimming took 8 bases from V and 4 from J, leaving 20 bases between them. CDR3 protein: CSLSPSGPGTEAFF. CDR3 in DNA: TGCAGCCTCTCCCCTAGCGGGCCGGGCACTGAAGCTTTCTTT.

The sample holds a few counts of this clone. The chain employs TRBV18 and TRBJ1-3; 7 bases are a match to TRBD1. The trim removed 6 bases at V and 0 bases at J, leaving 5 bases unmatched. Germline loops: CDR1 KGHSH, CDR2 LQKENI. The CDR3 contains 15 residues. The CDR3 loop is CASSRTGDSGNTIYF. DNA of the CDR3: TGTGCCAGCTCGCGTACAGGGGACTCTGGAAACACCATATATTTT.

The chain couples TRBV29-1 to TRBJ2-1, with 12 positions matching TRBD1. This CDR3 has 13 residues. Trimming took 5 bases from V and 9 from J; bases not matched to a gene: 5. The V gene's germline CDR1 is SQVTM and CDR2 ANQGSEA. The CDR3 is CSVTGQGAGEQFF. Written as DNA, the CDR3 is TGCAGCGTTACGGGACAGGGGGCCGGTGAGCAGTTCTTC.